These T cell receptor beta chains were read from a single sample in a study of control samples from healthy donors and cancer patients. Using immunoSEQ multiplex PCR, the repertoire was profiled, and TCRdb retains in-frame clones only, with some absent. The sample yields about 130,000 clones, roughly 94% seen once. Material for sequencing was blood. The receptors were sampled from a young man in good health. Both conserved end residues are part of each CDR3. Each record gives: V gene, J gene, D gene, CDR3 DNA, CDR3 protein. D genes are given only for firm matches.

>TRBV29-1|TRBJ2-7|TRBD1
TGCAGCGTTGAACCGGGACAGGGGGCCCACGAGCAGTACTTC
CSVEPGQGAHEQYF
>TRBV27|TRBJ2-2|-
TGTGCCAGCAGTTTTGGGGTGCAGGGCGGGACCGGGGAGCTGTTTTTT
CASSFGVQGGTGELFF
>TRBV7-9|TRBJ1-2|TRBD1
TGTGCCAGCAGCTTAGCCACAGGGGATGGCTACACCTTC
CASSLATGDGYTF
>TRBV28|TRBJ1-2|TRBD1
TGTGCCAGCAGTTCTCGACAGGGGCGGTTAATCTATGGCTACACCTTC
CASSSRQGRLIYGYTF
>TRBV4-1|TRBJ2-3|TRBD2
TGCGCCAGCAGCCGGACTAGCGGGCCCCCCGGGGATACGCAGTATTTT
CASSRTSGPPGDTQYF
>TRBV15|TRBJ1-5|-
TGTGCCACCAGCAGAGCTATCCGGGACAACAATCAGCCCCAGCATTTT
CATSRAIRDNNQPQHF
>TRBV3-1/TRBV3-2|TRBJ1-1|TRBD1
TGTGCCAGCAGCCAAGGTTTCAGGGGGCATGAAGCTTTCTTT
CASSQGFRGHEAFF
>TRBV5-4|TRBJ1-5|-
TGTGCCAGCAGCTTGGATCTCGGGGTCAATCAGCCCCAGCATTTT
CASSLDLGVNQPQHF
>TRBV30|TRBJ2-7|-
TGTGCCTGGAGTTCCATTTACGAGCAGTACTTC
CAWSSIYEQYF
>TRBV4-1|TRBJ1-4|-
TGCGCCAGCAGCCAACTAGACATGCCGAATGAAAAACTGTTTTTT
CASSQLDMPNEKLFF
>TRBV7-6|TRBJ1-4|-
TGTGCCAGCAGCTTTAGCCACCTGGGGGCCCCTAATGAAAAACTGTTTTTT
CASSFSHLGAPNEKLFF
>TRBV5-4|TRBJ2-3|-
TGTGCCAGCGGCATGGGAGCAGATACGCAGTATTTT
CASGMGADTQYF
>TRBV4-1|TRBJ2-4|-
TGCGCCAGCAGCCAAGATCCTGGGTCCCAAAACATTCAGTACTTC
CASSQDPGSQNIQYF
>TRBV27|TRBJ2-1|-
TGTGCCAGCAGTTTATTTGGGGAATCTCTCAATGAGCAGTTCTTC
CASSLFGESLNEQFF
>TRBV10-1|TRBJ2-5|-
TGCGCCAGCAGTGAAGGAGGCGCCCAAGAGACCCAGTACTTC
CASSEGGAQETQYF
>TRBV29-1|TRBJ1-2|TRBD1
TGCAGTGCAATCGACAGGGTGTATGGCTACACCTTC
CSAIDRVYGYTF
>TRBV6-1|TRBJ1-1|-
TGTGCCAGCAGCTCGACAGAGAACACTGAAGCTTTCTTT
CASSSTENTEAFF
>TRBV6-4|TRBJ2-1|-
TGTGCCAGCAGTGCCTCCGATAGTCGCTACAATGAGCAGTTCTTC
CASSASDSRYNEQFF
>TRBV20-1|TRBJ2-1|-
TGCAGTGCTAGTCAGGGAGGGGGTTACAATGAGCAGTTCTTC
CSASQGGGYNEQFF
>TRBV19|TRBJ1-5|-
TGTGCCAGTAGTATTAGGGCAGATAGCAATCAGCCCCAGCATTTT
CASSIRADSNQPQHF
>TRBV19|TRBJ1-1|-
TGTGCCAGTACCCTCGGCGCCTCTGAAGCTTTCTTT
CASTLGASEAFF
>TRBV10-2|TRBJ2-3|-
TGCGCCAGCAGTGGAGGGGGGGCGTCAGATACGCAGTATTTT
CASSGGGASDTQYF
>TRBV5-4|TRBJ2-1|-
TGTGCCAGCAGCTTGGGTGGAGGGCCGAGCTCCTACAATGAGCAGTTCTTC
CASSLGGGPSSYNEQFF
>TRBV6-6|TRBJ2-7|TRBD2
TGTGCCACCAGAGCGGGGGACTACTACGAGCAGTACTTC
CATRAGDYYEQYF
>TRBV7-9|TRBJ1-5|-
TGTGCCAGCAGCGACGCCCCGAATCAGCCCCAGCATTTT
CASSDAPNQPQHF
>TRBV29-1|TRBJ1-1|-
TGCAGCGTTGAGATTGCGATCGGTCAGGATCCTTTCTTT
CSVEIAIGQDPFF
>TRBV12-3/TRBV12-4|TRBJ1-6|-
TGTGCCAGCACCCACGAGGGGGGTTCACCCCTCCACTTT
CASTHEGGSPLHF
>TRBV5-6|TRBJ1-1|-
TGTGCCAGCAGCCACTGGGGGGCAGAATTGAACACTGAAGCTTTCTTT
CASSHWGAELNTEAFF
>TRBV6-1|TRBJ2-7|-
TGTGCCAGCAGTGAAGGGGACGGTACAGGGTCCTACGAGCAGTACTTC
CASSEGDGTGSYEQYF
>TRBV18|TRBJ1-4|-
TGTGCCAGCTCACCGGGGCAGGGTGAAAAACTGTTTTTT
CASSPGQGEKLFF
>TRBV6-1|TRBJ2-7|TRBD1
TGTGCCAGCAGTGAAGGATATGAAGGACAGGGAACCTACGAGCAGTACTTC
CASSEGYEGQGTYEQYF